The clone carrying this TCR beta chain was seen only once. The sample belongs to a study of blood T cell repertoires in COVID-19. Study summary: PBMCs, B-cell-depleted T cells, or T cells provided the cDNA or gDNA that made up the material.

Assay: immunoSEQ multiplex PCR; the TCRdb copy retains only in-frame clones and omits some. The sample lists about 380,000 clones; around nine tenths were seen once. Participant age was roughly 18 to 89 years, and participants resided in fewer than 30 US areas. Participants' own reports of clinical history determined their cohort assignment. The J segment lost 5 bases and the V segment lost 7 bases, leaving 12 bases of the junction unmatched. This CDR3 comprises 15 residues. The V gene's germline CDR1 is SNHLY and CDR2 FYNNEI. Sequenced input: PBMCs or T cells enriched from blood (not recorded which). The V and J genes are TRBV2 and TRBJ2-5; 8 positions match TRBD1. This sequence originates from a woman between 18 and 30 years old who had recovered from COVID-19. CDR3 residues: CASNTIWTGFETQYF. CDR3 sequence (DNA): TGTGCCAGCAACACGATCTGGACAGGGTTCGAGACCCAGTACTTC.